This T cell receptor beta chain is from a study of cytotoxic CD8 clonotypes in ibrutinib-treated CLL. Overall study: Productive templates averaged about 250,000 per sample, and productive rearrangements around 97,000. Study results and caveats: In sustained-remission versus progressing patients, sampling times differed. The study found clonality rose at ibrutinib response, then fell toward baseline at progression.

This CDR3 comprises 13 residues. CDR1 is MRHNA, CDR2 SNTAGT, per germline. J lost 6 bases, V lost 5 bases, and 5 bases had no gene match. On this clone: Its antigen remains unidentified.

Method: immunoSEQ multiplex PCR; TCRdb's copy keeps in-frame clones and lacks some. The top ten clones hold more than 4.5% of a sample with some 80,000 clones, more than 75% of them seen once. The TCR originated in a human donor with chronic lymphocytic leukemia. The material sequenced was PBMCs, taken after 12 months of ibrutinib treatment. The chain carries TRBV6-4 and TRBJ1-2; 8 bases are shared with TRBD1. CDR3 region: CASSTGQGDGYTF. The CDR3 DNA follows: TGTGCCAGCAGTACCGGACAGGGTGATGGCTACACCTTC.